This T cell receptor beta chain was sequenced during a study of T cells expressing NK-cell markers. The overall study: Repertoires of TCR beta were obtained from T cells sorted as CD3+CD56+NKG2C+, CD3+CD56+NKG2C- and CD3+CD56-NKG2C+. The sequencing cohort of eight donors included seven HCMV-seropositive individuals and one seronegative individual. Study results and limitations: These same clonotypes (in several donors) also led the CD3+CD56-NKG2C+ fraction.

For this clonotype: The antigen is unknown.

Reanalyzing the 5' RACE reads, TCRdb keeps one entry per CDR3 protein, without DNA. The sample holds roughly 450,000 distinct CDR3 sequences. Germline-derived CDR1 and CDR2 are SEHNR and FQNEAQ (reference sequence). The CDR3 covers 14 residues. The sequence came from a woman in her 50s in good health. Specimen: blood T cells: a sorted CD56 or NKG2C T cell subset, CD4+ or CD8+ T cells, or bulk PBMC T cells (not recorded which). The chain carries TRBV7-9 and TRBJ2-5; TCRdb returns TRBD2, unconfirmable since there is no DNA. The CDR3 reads CASSLVGEWETQYF.